The next 2 T cell receptor beta chains were all read from a single sample in a study of T cells in Graves' hyperthyroidism and ophthalmopathy. TCR beta CDR3 sequences were amplified from RNA transcripts. The primer set for the first-round RT-PCR of the TCR CDR3 was HTBI. Each CDR3 protein is one row after TCRdb ran MiXCR on the multiplex PCR reads. The sample shows about 580,000 distinct CDR3 sequences, around 42% of them seen only once. The specimen was peripheral blood or thyroid tissue (not recorded which). The receptors shown here come from a young woman with Graves' hyperthyroidism.

The chain is built from TRBV29-1 and TRBJ2-1, with 11 nucleotides matching TRBD2. Per the germline V gene, CDR1 is SQVTM and CDR2 is ANQGSEA. The CDR3 extends over 12 amino acids. CDR3 loop: CSIAGGYNEQFF. As DNA, the CDR3 is TGCAGTATAGCGGGGGGGTACAATGAGCAGTTCTTC.

Points on this clonotype: Since the CDR3 does not end with the conserved phenylalanine or tryptophan, this likely comes from a read error. The V call is TRBV10-3, the J call TRBJ2-1, with D maybe TRBD2 (7 bases). This CDR3 contains 14 residues. V was clipped by 10 bases and J by 0 bases, with 13 bases between them. Germline assignment: CDR1 ENHRY and CDR2 SYGVKD. The CDR3 loop reads CATLADSSYNEQFL. CDR3 coding DNA: TGTGCCACGCTAGCGGACAGCTCCTACAATGAGCAGTTCCTC.